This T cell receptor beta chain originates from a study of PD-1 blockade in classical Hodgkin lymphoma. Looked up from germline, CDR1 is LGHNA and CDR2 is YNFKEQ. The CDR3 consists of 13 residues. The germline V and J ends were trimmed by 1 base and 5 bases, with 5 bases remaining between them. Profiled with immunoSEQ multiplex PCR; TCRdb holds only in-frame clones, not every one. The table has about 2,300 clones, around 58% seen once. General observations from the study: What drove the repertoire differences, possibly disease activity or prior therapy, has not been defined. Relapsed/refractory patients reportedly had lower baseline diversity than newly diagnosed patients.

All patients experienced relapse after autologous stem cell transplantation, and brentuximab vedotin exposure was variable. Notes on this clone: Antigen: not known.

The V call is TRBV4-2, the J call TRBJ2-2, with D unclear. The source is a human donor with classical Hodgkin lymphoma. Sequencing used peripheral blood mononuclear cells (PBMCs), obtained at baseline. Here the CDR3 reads CASSQGGTGELFF. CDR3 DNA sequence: TGTGCCAGCAGCCAAGGTGGGACCGGGGAGCTGTTTTTT.